This TCR beta chain was identified during a study of CD8 T cells in ankylosing spondylitis. The CDR3 is made up of 14 amino acids. Per germline, CDR1 MNHNS and CDR2 SASEGT. For this clonotype: Its antigen is as yet unknown. A read error may produce the germline difference seen at one junction end.

Study findings and constraints: Disease-associated clones were reportedly significantly overrepresented in matched ankylosing spondylitis synovial fluid. For ankylosing spondylitis blood, a TCR beta motif of 7 to 9 highly homologous variants appeared characteristic. Clones linked with disease were CD8+ and fairly uncommon in the peripheral blood. Past studies reported some motif variants in reactive arthritis synovial fluid and blood.

Quantitative 5'-RACE with molecular barcodes generated TCR beta libraries. TCRdb processed the 5' RACE reads anew with MiXCR; each CDR3 protein has one entry. The sample consists of about 840,000 distinct CDR3 sequences, approximately 12% of them appearing once. Sequenced: blood, either unsorted or a sorted T cell fraction (not recorded which). This chain links TRBV6-1 with TRBJ2-1; 9 bases line up with TRBD1. The sequence was collected from a male donor with ankylosing spondylitis. CDR3 in amino acids: CTSTLGQGFNEQFF. For the CDR3, the DNA is TGTACCAGCACCCTGGGACAGGGCTTCAATGAGCAGTTCTTC.